This is a list of T cell receptor beta chains from one sample in a study of T cell responses to AZD1222 COVID-19 vaccine. Libraries were prepared by immunoSEQ multiplex PCR; TCRdb keeps only in-frame clonotypes and omits some of them. The table lists approximately 110,000 clones, about 87% of them singletons. The sequences come from peripheral blood, collected on day 0 of AZD1222 vaccination. The source of these receptors is an adult in good health. Both conserved end residues are part of each CDR3. The D gene is left open where the match is weak. Rows may omit the clone size; those that give it use once, few, many or a size class.

J gene,clone size,V gene,D gene,CDR3 protein,CDR3 DNA
TRBJ1-2,.,TRBV4-1,.,CASSSSDGPRYGYTF,TGCGCCAGCAGTTCAAGTGACGGCCCAAGGTATGGCTACACCTTC
TRBJ1-2,.,TRBV19,.,CASSAPGRYGYTF,TGTGCCAGTAGTGCCCCAGGGCGTTATGGCTACACCTTC
TRBJ1-3,.,TRBV5-5,.,CASSLGGPGNTIYF,TGTGCCAGCAGCTTGGGGGGGCCTGGAAACACCATATATTTT
TRBJ1-2,.,TRBV4-1,.,CASSHLTAGHGYTF,TGCGCCAGCAGCCACCTGACTGCTGGCCATGGCTACACCTTC
TRBJ2-7,.,TRBV7-9,TRBD2,CASSLVLLSGRKNEQYF,TGTGCCAGCAGCTTAGTTCTGCTTAGCGGGAGAAAAAACGAGCAGTACTTC
TRBJ2-5,.,TRBV27,.,CASRDAGETQYF,TGTGCCAGCAGAGACGCCGGAGAGACCCAGTACTTC
TRBJ1-1,.,TRBV7-2,.,CASSSAGGGLGTEAFF,TGTGCCAGCAGCTCAGCGGGCGGGGGGCTTGGGACTGAAGCTTTCTTT
TRBJ1-4,.,TRBV9,TRBD1,CASSRQGAWGEKLFF,TGTGCCAGCAGCCGACAGGGGGCCTGGGGTGAAAAACTGTTTTTT
TRBJ2-1,.,TRBV19,.,CASSARKARGNEQFF,TGTGCCAGTAGTGCCCGGAAGGCTAGGGGGAATGAGCAGTTCTTC
TRBJ1-4,.,TRBV11-1,TRBD1,CASSNLRTGGNEKLFF,TGTGCCAGCAGCAACCTACGGACAGGAGGGAATGAAAAACTGTTTTTT
TRBJ2-2,once,TRBV27,.,CASSSGGGGELFF,TGTGCCAGCAGCTCAGGGGGAGGGGGGGAGCTGTTTTTT
TRBJ2-7,.,TRBV7-2,.,CASSAVRGYEQYF,TGTGCCAGCAGCGCTGTAAGGGGCTACGAGCAGTACTTC
TRBJ1-1,few,TRBV15,.,CATSRSEFSEAFF,TGTGCCACCAGTCGGAGCGAGTTTTCTGAAGCTTTCTTT
TRBJ2-7,.,TRBV27,TRBD1,CASRTGTGVDWEQYF,TGTGCCAGCAGGACCGGGACAGGGGTAGATTGGGAGCAGTACTTC
TRBJ1-6,.,TRBV11-3,.,CASTRRNNSPLHF,TGTGCCAGCACGCGCAGGAATAATTCACCCCTCCACTTT
TRBJ1-5,.,TRBV28,.,CASSSPYSGSQPQHF,TGTGCCAGCAGCTCCCCTTACTCCGGAAGTCAGCCCCAGCATTTT
TRBJ2-1,.,TRBV5-1,TRBD2,CASSLGLAERASSSYNEQFF,TGCGCCAGCAGCTTGGGACTAGCGGAAAGAGCGTCGAGCTCCTACAATGAGCAGTTCTTC
TRBJ2-2,.,TRBV25-1,TRBD2,CASSEGFAGGLNTGELFF,TGTGCCAGCAGTGAGGGTTTTGCGGGGGGCCTGAACACCGGGGAGCTGTTTTTT
TRBJ1-5,.,TRBV7-9,.,CASSSQGTSNQPQHF,TGTGCCAGCAGCTCCCAGGGAACTAGCAATCAGCCCCAGCATTTT
TRBJ1-2,few,TRBV29-1,.,CSVLHNFYGYTF,TGCAGCGTTCTCCACAACTTCTATGGCTACACCTTC
TRBJ2-7,.,TRBV7-3,.,CASSLSGGPSYEQYF,TGTGCCAGCAGCTTAAGCGGGGGCCCCTCCTACGAGCAGTACTTC
TRBJ1-2,.,TRBV5-6,.,CASSWVDGVYGYTF,TGTGCCAGCAGTTGGGTGGATGGGGTTTATGGCTACACCTTC
TRBJ1-3,.,TRBV4-2,.,CASSQEVRTAGNTIYF,TGTGCCAGCAGCCAAGAGGTCAGGACAGCTGGAAACACCATATATTTT
TRBJ2-7,.,TRBV30,.,CAWGTGRGEQYF,TGTGCCTGGGGGACTGGCCGCGGCGAGCAGTACTTC
TRBJ1-1,.,TRBV4-3,.,CASSQALTTGEAFF,TGCGCCAGCAGCCAAGCCTTAACGACAGGAGAAGCTTTCTTT
TRBJ1-2,.,TRBV7-2,TRBD1,CASSPGQGYGYTF,TGTGCCAGCAGCCCCGGACAGGGGTATGGCTACACCTTC
TRBJ1-4,.,TRBV4-3,TRBD1,CASSTRTGQGSEKLFF,TGCGCCAGCAGCACTCGCACGGGACAGGGGAGTGAAAAACTGTTTTTT
TRBJ2-7,.,TRBV6-2/TRBV6-3,TRBD2,CASSYPSGGTYEQYF,TGTGCCAGCAGTTACCCTAGCGGGGGGACCTACGAGCAGTACTTC
TRBJ2-5,.,TRBV28,TRBD1,CASRPGGAETQYF,TGTGCCAGCAGACCAGGGGGCGCCGAGACCCAGTACTTC
TRBJ1-1,.,TRBV7-2,.,CASSLGKAYRDPTEAFF,TGTGCCAGCAGCTTAGGAAAAGCATACAGGGATCCCACTGAAGCTTTCTTT
TRBJ2-3,.,TRBV7-3,TRBD2,CASSPGTSGRVTDTQYF,TGTGCCAGCAGCCCCGGGACTAGCGGGAGAGTAACAGATACGCAGTATTTT
TRBJ2-1,.,TRBV27,.,CASSPRTLEYNEQFF,TGTGCCAGCAGTCCGAGGACCCTGGAATACAATGAGCAGTTCTTC
TRBJ1-5,.,TRBV27,.,CASSFGFGGQPQHF,TGTGCCAGCAGTTTTGGGTTTGGAGGTCAGCCCCAGCATTTT
TRBJ2-2,once,TRBV10-3,.,CAISTGKTANTGELFF,TGTGCCATCAGTACCGGGAAGACAGCGAACACCGGGGAGCTGTTTTTT
TRBJ1-6,.,TRBV2,.,CASSPRAPFYNSPLHF,TGTGCCAGCAGTCCGCGGGCCCCCTTCTATAATTCACCCCTCCACTTT
TRBJ2-1,once,TRBV6-2/TRBV6-3,TRBD2,CASSYGLAGVYNEQFF,TGTGCCAGCAGTTACGGACTAGCGGGAGTGTACAATGAGCAGTTCTTC
TRBJ2-1,.,TRBV20-1,.,CSARSNEQFF,TGCAGTGCCCGAAGCAATGAGCAGTTCTTC
TRBJ2-5,.,TRBV21-1,.,CASSPRTSGGAETQYF,TGTGCCAGCAGCCCCCGGACTAGCGGGGGTGCAGAGACCCAGTACTTC
TRBJ2-3,.,TRBV18,TRBD2,CASSPSLAGGKDTQYF,TGTGCCAGCTCACCATCATTAGCGGGGGGAAAAGATACGCAGTATTTT
TRBJ2-1,once,TRBV10-1,.,CASSGRQTYNEQFF,TGCGCCAGCAGTGGACGACAGACCTACAATGAGCAGTTCTTC
TRBJ1-2,.,TRBV5-5,.,CASRDQDSRLYGYTF,TGTGCCAGCAGGGACCAAGACAGTCGACTCTATGGCTACACCTTC
TRBJ1-5,.,TRBV2,.,CASRAPSNQPQHF,TGTGCCAGCAGAGCACCGAGCAATCAGCCCCAGCATTTT
TRBJ1-2,.,TRBV18,TRBD1,CASSPGQSFSTNYGYTF,TGTGCCAGCTCACCGGGACAGAGCTTCTCAACTAACTATGGCTACACCTTC
TRBJ1-5,.,TRBV12-3/TRBV12-4,TRBD1,CASSSDRGQPQHF,TGTGCCAGCAGTTCCGACAGGGGCCAGCCCCAGCATTTT
TRBJ1-2,.,TRBV28,.,CASSLSGGYTF,TGTGCCAGCAGTTTATCGGGGGGCTACACCTTC
TRBJ1-2,.,TRBV7-9,.,CASSLGGTQGYGYTF,TGTGCCAGCAGCTTAGGGGGAACCCAGGGGTATGGCTACACCTTC
TRBJ1-1,.,TRBV19,.,CASSIGAAGTGTEAFF,TGTGCCAGTAGTATAGGAGCCGCAGGGACGGGCACTGAAGCTTTCTTT
TRBJ1-1,.,TRBV6-5,.,CASGWGMNTEAFF,TGTGCCAGCGGGTGGGGTATGAACACTGAAGCTTTCTTT
TRBJ2-1,.,TRBV29-1,.,CSGQINEQFF,TGCAGCGGACAAATCAATGAGCAGTTCTTC
TRBJ2-7,once,TRBV9,.,CASSINPGNPSPYEQYF,TGTGCCAGCAGCATAAACCCAGGGAACCCCTCCCCCTACGAGCAGTACTTC
TRBJ2-2,.,TRBV7-7,TRBD1,CASSLDRGSGELFF,TGTGCTAGCAGCTTAGACAGGGGCAGCGGGGAGCTGTTTTTT
TRBJ1-3,.,TRBV2,TRBD1,CASGGTGAGNTIYF,TGTGCCAGCGGGGGGACAGGAGCTGGAAACACCATATATTTT
TRBJ1-2,.,TRBV7-8,.,CASSPYGYTF,TGTGCCAGCAGCCCTTATGGCTACACCTTC
TRBJ2-7,.,TRBV27,TRBD2,CASSLGSGAPYEQYF,TGTGCCAGCAGTTTGGGCAGCGGGGCACCCTACGAGCAGTACTTC
TRBJ2-3,once,TRBV24-1,.,CATSEPYRDTQYF,TGTGCCACCAGTGAGCCTTACAGAGATACGCAGTATTTT
TRBJ1-2,few,TRBV3-1/TRBV3-2,.,CASSQATGYYGYTF,TGTGCCAGCAGCCAAGCCACGGGCTACTATGGCTACACCTTC
TRBJ2-1,.,TRBV9,.,CASSGGGSGSPVKFF,TGTGCCAGCAGCGGAGGGGGGAGTGGGAGCCCGGTAAAGTTCTTC
TRBJ2-1,.,TRBV11-3,.,CASSLGVVSEQFF,TGTGCCAGCAGCTTAGGTGTGGTATCTGAGCAGTTCTTC
TRBJ2-3,.,TRBV3-1/TRBV3-2,.,CASSPPGTDTQYF,TGTGCCAGCAGCCCGCCAGGGACAGATACGCAGTATTTT
TRBJ2-6,.,TRBV19,TRBD1,CASQTGGAPPGANVLTF,TGTGCCAGCCAAACAGGGGGCGCTCCTCCTGGGGCCAACGTCCTGACTTTC